This T cell receptor beta chain emerged from a study of Graves' ophthalmopathy and Graves' hyperthyroidism. Trimming cost V 6 bases and J 6 bases, with 8 bases left between them. The CDR3 has 10 residues. CDR1 and CDR2 from the germline V gene are DFQATT and SNEGSKA (reference sequence). RNA transcripts yielded amplified TCR beta CDR3 regions. The authors performed first-round RT-PCR with HTBI primers and then a second-round multiplex PCR. TCRdb used MiXCR to reprocess the multiplex PCR reads, holding one entry per CDR3 protein. The table lists around 470,000 distinct CDR3 sequences, around 15% of them singletons. What supplied the PBMCs was roughly 9.7 ml of fresh peripheral blood. This clonotype occurred many times. Antigen unknown. Whole-study findings and limits: Progression of ophthalmopathy was predicted by the model with 65% to 71% sensitivity and 72.22% specificity.

The chain carries TRBV20-1 and TRBJ2-5; D is unresolved. The sequence derives from a woman aged 30 to 39 with Graves' ophthalmopathy. Sequenced sample: blood. The CDR3 protein is CSALRQTQYF. The CDR3 region has the DNA TGCAGTGCGCTTAGACAGACCCAGTACTTC.